The 8 T cell receptor beta chains listed next were all sequenced from one sample in a study of spatial heterogeneity in lung cancer. Study-level points and caveats: Expanded alpha and beta TCR counts within tumors tracked tumor mutation counts.

TCRdb re-called the 5' RACE reads with MiXCR, one entry per CDR3 protein. The table lists over 5,000 distinct CDR3 sequences, about 8% of them singletons. Specified time point: sample taken at primary tumor resection. These receptors have no known antigen. Source: lung tumor tissue, taken at surgery. These receptors were obtained from a female donor with early-stage non-small cell lung cancer.

This clonotype is medium-sized (0.01 to 0.1%) in the sample. The CDR3 protein is CASRLDSGGLAKLFF. Here the CDR3 DNA reads TGTGCCAGCCGCCTTGACAGTGGTGGGTTGGCAAAACTGTTTTTT. This chain uses TRBV27 with TRBJ1-4, with D possibly being TRBD1 (5 bases). V lost 8 bases, J lost 10 bases, and 23 bases lay in between. Germline lookup yields CDR1 MNHEY and CDR2 SMNVEV (reference sequence). The CDR3 spans 15 residues. The full variable domain, completed using reference TRBV27 and TRBJ1-4, is EAQVTQNPRYLITVTGKKLTVTCSQNMNHEYMSWYRQDPGLGLRQIYYSMNVEVTDKGDVPEGYKVSRKEKRNFPLILESPSPNQTSLYFCASRLDSGGLAKLFFGSGTQLSVL.

This clonotype is medium-sized (0.01 to 0.1%). V usage is TRBV23-1 and J usage is TRBJ2-2; D tentatively reads TRBD1 or TRBD2 (5 bases each). TRBV23-1 is recorded as an ORF, its role being uncertain. The CDR3 spans 18 residues. V lost 4 bases and J 1 base, leaving 19 bases between the germline ends. The CDR3 DNA reads as TGCGCCAGCAGTCGTTCGTGGGAGAGGGGAAAGAACACCGGGGAGCTGTTTTTT. It codes for CASSRSWERGKNTGELFF.

This clonotype was seen ten or more times. The chain uses TRBV12-3 or TRBV12-4 and TRBJ1-2; TRBD1 matches at 7 bases. The CDR3 is 14 residues long. The V gene end was trimmed by 5 bases and the J gene end by 7 bases; junction bases not matched to a gene: 10. The CDR3 is CASSRMDRWSGYTF. CDR3 nucleotide sequence: TGTGCCAGCAGTCGGATGGACAGGTGGAGTGGCTACACCTTC.

In its sample, this clonotype ranks as medium-sized. The CDR3 spells CASRRDSVDTQYF. CDR3 sequence (DNA): TGTGCCAGCAGGAGGGACTCCGTGGATACGCAGTATTTT. The chain couples TRBV7-9 to TRBJ2-3; D perhaps matches TRBD2 (6 bases). Germline CDR1 and CDR2: SEHNR and FQNEAQ (reference sequence). This CDR3 region has 13 residues. Trimming removed 6 bases from V and 6 bases from J, with 13 bases in between.

This clonotype has a count of ten or more. The chain recombines TRBV11-2 with TRBJ2-3; a possible D gene is TRBD2 (6 bases). The germline V and J ends were trimmed by 2 bases and 1 base, with 13 bases remaining between them. The length of the CDR3 is 16 residues. CDR1 and CDR2 from the germline V gene are SGHAT and FQNNGV. In DNA, the CDR3 is TGTGCCAGCAGCTTAAATCCGGGAGAGGGCACAGATACGCAGTATTTT. It is translated as CASSLNPGEGTDTQYF.

This clonotype is termed medium-sized. The V call is TRBV7-9, the J call TRBJ1-6; D perhaps matches TRBD1 (5 bases). Germline V gives CDR1 SEHNR, CDR2 FQNEAQ (reference sequence). V was pared by 6 bases and J by 10 bases, with 13 bases between. The CDR3 sequence is 13 residues long. The CDR3 sequence: CASRGTGDSPLHF. In DNA, the CDR3 is TGTGCCAGCAGGGGCACAGGAGACTCACCCCTCCACTTT.

This clonotype was recorded at least ten times. V is TRBV5-6 and J is TRBJ2-5; maybe TRBD1 (5 bases). With 3 bases removed from V and 1 base from J, the gap between germline ends came to 7 bases. Germline loops: CDR1 SGHDT, CDR2 YYEEEE. The CDR3 extends over 13 amino acids. CDR3 nucleotides: TGTGCCAGCAGCTCAGGGATCCAAGAGACCCAGTACTTC. Its protein is CASSSGIQETQYF.

This clonotype was counted many times. CDR3 bases: TGTGCCAGCAGCCCAGGGACAGGGATCGGTCAGCCCCAGCATTTT. Protein sequence: CASSPGTGIGQPQHF. The rearrangement joins TRBV7-6 to TRBJ1-5; TRBD1 agrees at 9 bases. Germline CDR1 SGHVS, CDR2 FNYEAQ. V was clipped by 5 bases and J by 6 bases; unmatched bases: 8. The CDR3 extends over 15 amino acids. Looking up the rest from reference TRBV7-6 and TRBJ1-5 gives the full variable domain: GAGVSQSPRYKVTKRGQDVALRCDPISGHVSLYWYRQALGQGPEFLTYFNYEAQQDKSGLPNDRFSAERPEGSISTLTIQRTEQRDSAMYRCASSPGTGIGQPQHFGDGTRLSIL.